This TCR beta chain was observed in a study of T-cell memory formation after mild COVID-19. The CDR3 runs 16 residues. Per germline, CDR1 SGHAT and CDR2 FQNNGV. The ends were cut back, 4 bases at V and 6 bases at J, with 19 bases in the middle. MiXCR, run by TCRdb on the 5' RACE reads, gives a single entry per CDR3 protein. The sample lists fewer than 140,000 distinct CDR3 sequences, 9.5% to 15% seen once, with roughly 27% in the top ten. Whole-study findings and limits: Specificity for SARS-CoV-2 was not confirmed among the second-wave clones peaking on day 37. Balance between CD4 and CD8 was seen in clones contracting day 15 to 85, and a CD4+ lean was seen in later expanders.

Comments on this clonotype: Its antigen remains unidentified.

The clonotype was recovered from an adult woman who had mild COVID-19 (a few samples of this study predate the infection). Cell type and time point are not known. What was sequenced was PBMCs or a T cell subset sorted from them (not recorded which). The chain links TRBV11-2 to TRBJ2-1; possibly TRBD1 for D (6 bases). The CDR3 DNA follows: TGTGCCAGCAGCTCCCTGGACAGCTCTAACGGCAATGAGCAGTTCTTC. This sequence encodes CASSSLDSSNGNEQFF.